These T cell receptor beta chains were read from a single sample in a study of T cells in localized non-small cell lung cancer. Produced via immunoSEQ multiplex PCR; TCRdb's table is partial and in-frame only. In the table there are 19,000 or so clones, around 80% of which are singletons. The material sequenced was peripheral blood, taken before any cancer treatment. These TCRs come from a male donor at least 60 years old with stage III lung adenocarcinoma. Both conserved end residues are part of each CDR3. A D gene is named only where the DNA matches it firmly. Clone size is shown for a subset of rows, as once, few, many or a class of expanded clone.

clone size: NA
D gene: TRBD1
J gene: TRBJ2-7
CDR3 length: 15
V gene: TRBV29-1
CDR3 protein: CSVEDRDRGIYEQYF
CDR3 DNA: TGCAGCGTTGAAGACCGGGACAGAGGCATCTACGAGCAGTACTTC

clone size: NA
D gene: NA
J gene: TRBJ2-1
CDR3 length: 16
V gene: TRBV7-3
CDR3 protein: CASSLTGPQGYNEQFF
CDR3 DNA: TGTGCCAGCAGCTTAACGGGCCCACAAGGTTACAATGAGCAGTTCTTC

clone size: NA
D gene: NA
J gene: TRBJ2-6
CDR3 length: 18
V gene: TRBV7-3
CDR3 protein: CASSPHGTSVAGANVLTF
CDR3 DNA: TGTGCCAGCAGCCCCCATGGGACAAGTGTTGCTGGGGCCAACGTCCTGACTTTC

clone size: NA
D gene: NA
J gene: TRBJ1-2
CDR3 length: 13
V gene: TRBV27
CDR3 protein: CASSLSGSYGYTF
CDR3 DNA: TGTGCCAGCAGTTTATCCGGGAGCTATGGCTACACCTTC

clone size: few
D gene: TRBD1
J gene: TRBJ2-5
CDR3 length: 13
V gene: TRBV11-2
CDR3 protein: CASSQNLGQGTDF
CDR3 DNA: TGTGCCAGCAGCCAGAATTTAGGACAGGGGACAGACTTC

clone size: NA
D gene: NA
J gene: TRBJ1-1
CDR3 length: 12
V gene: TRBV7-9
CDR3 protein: CASSRGTSPAFF
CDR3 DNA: TGTGCCAGCAGCCGTGGGACGTCCCCGGCTTTCTTT

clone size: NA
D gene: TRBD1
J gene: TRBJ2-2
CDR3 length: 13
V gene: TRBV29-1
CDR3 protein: CSVVTGWTGELFF
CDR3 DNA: TGCAGCGTTGTGACAGGGTGGACCGGGGAGCTGTTTTTT

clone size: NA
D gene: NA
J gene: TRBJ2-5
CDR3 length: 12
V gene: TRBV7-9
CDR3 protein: CASSLTWETQYF
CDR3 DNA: TGTGCCAGCAGCTTAACTTGGGAGACCCAGTACTTC

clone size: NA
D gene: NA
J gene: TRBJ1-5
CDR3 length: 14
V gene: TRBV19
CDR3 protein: CASSAKEGRQPQHF
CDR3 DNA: TGTGCCAGTAGTGCCAAAGAGGGGCGGCAGCCCCAGCATTTT

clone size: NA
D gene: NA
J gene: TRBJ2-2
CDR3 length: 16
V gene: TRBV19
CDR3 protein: CASSVWQGRDTGELFF
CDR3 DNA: TGTGCCAGTAGTGTGTGGCAGGGGCGGGACACCGGGGAGCTGTTTTTT

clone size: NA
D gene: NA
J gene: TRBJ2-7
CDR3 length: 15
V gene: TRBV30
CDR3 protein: CAWKKQGAGYYEQYF
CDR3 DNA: TGTGCCTGGAAAAAACAGGGCGCCGGGTACTACGAGCAGTACTTC

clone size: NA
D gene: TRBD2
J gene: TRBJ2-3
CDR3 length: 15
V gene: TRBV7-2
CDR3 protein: CASSLTGGVSDTQYF
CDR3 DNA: TGTGCCAGCAGCTTAACGGGGGGAGTTTCGGATACGCAGTATTTT

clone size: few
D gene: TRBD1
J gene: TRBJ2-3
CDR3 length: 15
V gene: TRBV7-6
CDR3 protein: CASSSSDRGGDTQYF
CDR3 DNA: TGTGCCAGCAGCTCCTCGGACAGGGGAGGAGATACGCAGTATTTT

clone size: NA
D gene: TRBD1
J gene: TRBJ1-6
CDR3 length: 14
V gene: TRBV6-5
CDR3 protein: CASRGDRNNSPLHF
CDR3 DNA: TGTGCCAGCAGGGGGGACAGGAATAATTCACCCCTCCACTTT

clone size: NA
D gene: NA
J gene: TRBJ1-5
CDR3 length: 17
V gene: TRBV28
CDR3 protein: CASSPRLWSVRNQPQHF
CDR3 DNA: TGTGCCAGCAGTCCTCGGCTGTGGTCCGTTCGGAATCAGCCCCAGCATTTT

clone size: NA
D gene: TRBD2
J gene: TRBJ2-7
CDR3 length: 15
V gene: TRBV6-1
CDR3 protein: CASEPGGYYSYEQYF
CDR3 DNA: TGTGCCAGCGAACCGGGGGGGTACTACTCCTACGAGCAGTACTTC

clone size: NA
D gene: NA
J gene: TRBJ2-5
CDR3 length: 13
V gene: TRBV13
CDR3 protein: CASSLEPGETQYF
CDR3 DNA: TGTGCCAGCAGCTTAGAACCAGGGGAGACCCAGTACTTC

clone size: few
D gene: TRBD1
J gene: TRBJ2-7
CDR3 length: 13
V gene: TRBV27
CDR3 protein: CASSLRGPYEQYF
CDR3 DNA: TGTGCCAGCAGTTTAAGGGGGCCCTACGAGCAGTACTTC

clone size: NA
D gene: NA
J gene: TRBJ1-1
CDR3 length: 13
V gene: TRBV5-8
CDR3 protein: CASSLYENTEAFF
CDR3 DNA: TGTGCCAGCAGCTTGTACGAGAACACTGAAGCTTTCTTT

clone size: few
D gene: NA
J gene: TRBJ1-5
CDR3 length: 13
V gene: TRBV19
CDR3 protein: CASSGTDNQPQHF
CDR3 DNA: TGTGCCAGTAGTGGGACGGACAATCAGCCCCAGCATTTT

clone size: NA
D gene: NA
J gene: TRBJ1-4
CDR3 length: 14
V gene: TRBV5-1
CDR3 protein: CASSLGEAREKLFF
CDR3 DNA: TGCGCCAGCAGCTTGGGGGAGGCCCGGGAAAAACTGTTTTTT

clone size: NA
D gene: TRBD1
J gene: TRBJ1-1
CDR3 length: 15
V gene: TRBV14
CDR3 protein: CASSLSGGRLTEAFF
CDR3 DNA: TGTGCCAGCAGCCTGTCAGGGGGGCGGCTCACTGAAGCTTTCTTT

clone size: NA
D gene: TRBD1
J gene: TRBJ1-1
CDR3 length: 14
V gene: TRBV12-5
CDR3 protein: CASGPGQGNTEAFF
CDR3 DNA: TGTGCTAGCGGACCGGGACAGGGGAACACTGAAGCTTTCTTT

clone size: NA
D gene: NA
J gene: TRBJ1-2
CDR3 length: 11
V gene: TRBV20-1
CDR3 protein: CSANEGSRYTF
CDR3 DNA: TGCAGTGCTAACGAGGGCTCTCGCTACACCTTC

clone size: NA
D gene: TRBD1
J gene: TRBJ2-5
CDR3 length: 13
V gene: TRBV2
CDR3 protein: CASGPQGRETQYF
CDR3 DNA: TGTGCCAGCGGGCCACAGGGGCGGGAGACCCAGTACTTC

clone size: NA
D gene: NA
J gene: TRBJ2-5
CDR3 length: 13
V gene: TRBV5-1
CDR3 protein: CASSTRRGETQYF
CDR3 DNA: TGCGCCAGCAGCACTAGGAGAGGTGAGACCCAGTACTTC

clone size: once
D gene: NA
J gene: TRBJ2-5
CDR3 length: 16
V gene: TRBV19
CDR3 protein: CASSISAQGGEETQYF
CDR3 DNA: TGTGCCAGTAGTATCTCCGCACAGGGGGGGGAAGAGACCCAGTACTTC

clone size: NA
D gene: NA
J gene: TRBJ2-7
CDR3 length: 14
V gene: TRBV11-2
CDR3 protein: CASSWTAISYEQYF
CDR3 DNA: TGTGCCAGCAGCTGGACAGCGATTTCCTACGAGCAGTACTTC

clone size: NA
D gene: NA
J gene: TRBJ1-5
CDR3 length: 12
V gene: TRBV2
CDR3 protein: CASNGVNQPQHF
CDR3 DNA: TGTGCCAGCAACGGGGTCAATCAGCCCCAGCATTTT

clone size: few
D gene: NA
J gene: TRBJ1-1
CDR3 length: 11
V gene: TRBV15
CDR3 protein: CATSGGGEAFF
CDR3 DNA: TGTGCCACCAGCGGGGGAGGTGAAGCTTTCTTT

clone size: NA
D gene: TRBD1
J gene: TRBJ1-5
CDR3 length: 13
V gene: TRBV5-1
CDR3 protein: CASSPGQGEPQHF
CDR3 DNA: TGCGCCAGCAGCCCTGGACAGGGGGAGCCCCAGCATTTT

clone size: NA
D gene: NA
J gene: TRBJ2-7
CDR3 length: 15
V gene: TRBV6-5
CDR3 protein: CASSRGAGLSYEQYF
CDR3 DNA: TGTGCCAGCAGTCGGGGCGCAGGCCTCTCCTACGAGCAGTACTTC

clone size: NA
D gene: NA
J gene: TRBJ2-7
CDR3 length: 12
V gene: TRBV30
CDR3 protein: CAWSPSAYEQYF
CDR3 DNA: TGTGCCTGGAGTCCTTCGGCCTACGAGCAGTACTTC

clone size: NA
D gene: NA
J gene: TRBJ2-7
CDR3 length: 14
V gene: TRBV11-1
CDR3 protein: CASSLLWSSYEQYF
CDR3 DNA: TGTGCCAGCAGCTTACTCTGGAGCTCCTACGAGCAGTACTTC

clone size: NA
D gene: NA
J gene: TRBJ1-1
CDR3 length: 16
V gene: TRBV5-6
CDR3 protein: CASSLPAGQGNTEAFF
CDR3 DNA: TGTGCCAGCAGCTTGCCAGCGGGCCAGGGTAATACTGAAGCTTTCTTT

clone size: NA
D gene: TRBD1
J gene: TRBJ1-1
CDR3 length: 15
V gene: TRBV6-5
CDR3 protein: CASRRTGSMNTEAFF
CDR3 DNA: TGTGCCAGCAGGAGGACAGGGTCGATGAACACTGAAGCTTTCTTT

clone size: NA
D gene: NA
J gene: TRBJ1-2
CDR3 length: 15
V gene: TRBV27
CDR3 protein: CASSLGKGRDYGYTF
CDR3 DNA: TGTGCCAGCAGTTTAGGAAAAGGCAGGGACTATGGCTACACCTTC

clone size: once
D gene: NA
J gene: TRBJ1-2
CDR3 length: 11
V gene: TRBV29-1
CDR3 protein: CSAGINYGYTF
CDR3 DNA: TGCAGCGCTGGCATTAACTATGGCTACACCTTC

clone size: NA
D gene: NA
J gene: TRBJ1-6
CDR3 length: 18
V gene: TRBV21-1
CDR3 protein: CASSNPDREVGARSPLHF
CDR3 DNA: TGTGCCAGCAGCAACCCCGACAGGGAAGTTGGCGCTAGGTCACCCCTCCACTTT

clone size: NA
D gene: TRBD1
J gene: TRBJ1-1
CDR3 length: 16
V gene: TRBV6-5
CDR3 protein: CASSYSRTGLSTEAFF
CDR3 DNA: TGTGCCAGCAGTTACTCCCGGACAGGGCTGAGCACTGAAGCTTTCTTT

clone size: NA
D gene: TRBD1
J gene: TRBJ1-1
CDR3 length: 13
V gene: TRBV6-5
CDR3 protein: CASRDRTDTEAFF
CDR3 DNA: TGTGCCAGCAGGGACAGGACAGACACTGAAGCTTTCTTT

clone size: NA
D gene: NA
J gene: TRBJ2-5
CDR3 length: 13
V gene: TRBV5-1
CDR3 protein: CASSLALGETQYF
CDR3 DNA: TGCGCCAGCAGCTTGGCCCTTGGAGAGACCCAGTACTTC

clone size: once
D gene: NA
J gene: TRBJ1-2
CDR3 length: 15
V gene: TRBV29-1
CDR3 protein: CSAKSQKTDAYGYTF
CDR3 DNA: TGCAGCGCCAAATCCCAAAAGACCGACGCCTATGGCTACACCTTC

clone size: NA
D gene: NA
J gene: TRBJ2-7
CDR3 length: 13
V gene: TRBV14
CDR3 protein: CASSPSGAWEQYF
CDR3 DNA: TGTGCCAGCAGCCCGTCGGGGGCCTGGGAGCAGTACTTC

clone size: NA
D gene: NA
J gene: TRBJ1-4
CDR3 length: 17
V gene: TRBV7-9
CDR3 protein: CASSLAIGLASNEKLFF
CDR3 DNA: TGTGCCAGCAGCTTAGCGATAGGACTAGCTTCTAATGAAAAACTGTTTTTT

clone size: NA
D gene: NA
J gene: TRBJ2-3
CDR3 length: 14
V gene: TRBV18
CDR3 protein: CASSSGSLGDTQYF
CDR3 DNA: TGTGCCAGCTCATCTGGATCCTTGGGAGATACGCAGTATTTT

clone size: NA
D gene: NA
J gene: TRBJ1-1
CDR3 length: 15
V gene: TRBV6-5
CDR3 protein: CASSYSMGARTEAFF
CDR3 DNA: TGTGCCAGCAGTTACTCGATGGGGGCCCGCACTGAAGCTTTCTTT